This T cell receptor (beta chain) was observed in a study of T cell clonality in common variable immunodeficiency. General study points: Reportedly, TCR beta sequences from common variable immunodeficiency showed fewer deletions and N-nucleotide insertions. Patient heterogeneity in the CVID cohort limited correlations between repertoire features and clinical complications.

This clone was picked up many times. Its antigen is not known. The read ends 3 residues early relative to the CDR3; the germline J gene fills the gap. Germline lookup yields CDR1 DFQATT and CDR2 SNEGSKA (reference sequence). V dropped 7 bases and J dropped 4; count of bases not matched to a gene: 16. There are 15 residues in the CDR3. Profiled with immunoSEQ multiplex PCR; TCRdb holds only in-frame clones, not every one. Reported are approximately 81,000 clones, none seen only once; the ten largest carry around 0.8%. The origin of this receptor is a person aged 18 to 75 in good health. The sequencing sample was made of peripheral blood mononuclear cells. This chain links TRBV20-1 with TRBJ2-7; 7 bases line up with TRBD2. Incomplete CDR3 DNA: TGCAGTGGCTCCGAGGCGGGAGACCGGTCGTACGAG. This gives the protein CSGSEAGDRSYE. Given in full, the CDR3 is CSGSEAGDRSYEQYF.